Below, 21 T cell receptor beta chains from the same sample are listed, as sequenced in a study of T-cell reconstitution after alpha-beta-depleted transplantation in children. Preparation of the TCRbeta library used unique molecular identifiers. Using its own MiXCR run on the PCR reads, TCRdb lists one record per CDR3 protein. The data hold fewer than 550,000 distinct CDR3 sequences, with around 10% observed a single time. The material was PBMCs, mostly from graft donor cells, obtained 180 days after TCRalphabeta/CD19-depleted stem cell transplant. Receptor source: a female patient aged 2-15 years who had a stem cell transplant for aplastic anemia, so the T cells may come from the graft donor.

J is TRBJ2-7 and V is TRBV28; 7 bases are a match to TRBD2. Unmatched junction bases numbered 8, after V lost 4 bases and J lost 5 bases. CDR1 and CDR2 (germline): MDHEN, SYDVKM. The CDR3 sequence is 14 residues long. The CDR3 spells CASSWEGRLDEQYF. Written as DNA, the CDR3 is TGTGCCAGCAGTTGGGAGGGCCGATTAGACGAGCAGTACTTC.

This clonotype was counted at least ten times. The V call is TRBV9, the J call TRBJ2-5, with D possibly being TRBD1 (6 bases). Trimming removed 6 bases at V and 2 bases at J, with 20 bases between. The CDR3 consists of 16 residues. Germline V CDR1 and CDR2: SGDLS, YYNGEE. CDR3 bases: TGTGCCAGCAACCTCGGACAGAGCAATCTACAAGAGACCCAGTACTTC. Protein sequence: CASNLGQSNLQETQYF.

CDR3 sequence: CASSYRFGYEQYV. CDR3 DNA sequence: TGTGCCAGCAGCTACAGGTTCGGCTACGAGCAGTACGTC. The chain uses TRBV7-9 and TRBJ2-7; maybe TRBD1 (5 bases). The CDR3 is 13 amino acids. Germline V lookup: CDR1 SEHNR, CDR2 FQNEAQ (reference sequence). V was cut by 4 bases and J by 3 bases, with 10 bases left in between.

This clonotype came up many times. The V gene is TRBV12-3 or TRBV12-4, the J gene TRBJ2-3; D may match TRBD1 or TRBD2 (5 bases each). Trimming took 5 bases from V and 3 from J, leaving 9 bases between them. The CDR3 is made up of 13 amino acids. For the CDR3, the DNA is TGTGCCAGCAGTCCGGGACGGACAGATACGCAGTATTTT. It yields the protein CASSPGRTDTQYF.

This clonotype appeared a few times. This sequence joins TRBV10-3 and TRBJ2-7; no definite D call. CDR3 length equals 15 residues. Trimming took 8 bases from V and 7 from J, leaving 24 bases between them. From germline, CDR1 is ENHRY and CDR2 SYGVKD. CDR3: CAISRRKEPSDEQYV. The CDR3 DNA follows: TGTGCCATCTCCAGAAGAAAGGAGCCGTCAGATGAGCAGTACGTC.

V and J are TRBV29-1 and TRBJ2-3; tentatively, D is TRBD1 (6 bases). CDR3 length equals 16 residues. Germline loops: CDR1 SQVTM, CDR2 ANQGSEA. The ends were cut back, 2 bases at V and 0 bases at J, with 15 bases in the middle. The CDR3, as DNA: TGCAGCGTTGAATCGGCAGGGGCCCTAAGCACAGATACGCAGTATTTT. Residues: CSVESAGALSTDTQYF.

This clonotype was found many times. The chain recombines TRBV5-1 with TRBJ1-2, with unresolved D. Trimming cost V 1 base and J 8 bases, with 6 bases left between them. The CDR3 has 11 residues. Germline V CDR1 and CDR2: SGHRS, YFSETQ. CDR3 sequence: CASSLNGGYTF. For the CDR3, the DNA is TGCGCCAGCAGCTTGAATGGGGGCTACACCTTC.

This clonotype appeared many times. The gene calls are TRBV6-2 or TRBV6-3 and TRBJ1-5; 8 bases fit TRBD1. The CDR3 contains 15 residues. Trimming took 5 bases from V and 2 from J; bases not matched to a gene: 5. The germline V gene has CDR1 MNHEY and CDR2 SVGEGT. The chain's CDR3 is CASSPRGPGNQPQHF. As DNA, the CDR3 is TGTGCCAGCAGTCCCAGGGGGCCGGGCAATCAGCCCCAGCATTTT.

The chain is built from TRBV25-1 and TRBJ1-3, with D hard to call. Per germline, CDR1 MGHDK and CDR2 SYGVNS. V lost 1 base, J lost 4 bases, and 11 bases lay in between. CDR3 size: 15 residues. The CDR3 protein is CASSEFGSQGNTIYF. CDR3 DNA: TGTGCCAGCAGTGAATTCGGCAGCCAAGGAAACACCATATATTTT.

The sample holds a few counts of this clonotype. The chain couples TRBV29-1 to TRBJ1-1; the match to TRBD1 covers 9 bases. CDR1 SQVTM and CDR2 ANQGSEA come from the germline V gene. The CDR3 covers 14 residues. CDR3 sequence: CAEGQGRGNTEAFF. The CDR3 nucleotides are TGCGCAGAGGGACAGGGAAGGGGGAACACTGAAGCTTTCTTT.

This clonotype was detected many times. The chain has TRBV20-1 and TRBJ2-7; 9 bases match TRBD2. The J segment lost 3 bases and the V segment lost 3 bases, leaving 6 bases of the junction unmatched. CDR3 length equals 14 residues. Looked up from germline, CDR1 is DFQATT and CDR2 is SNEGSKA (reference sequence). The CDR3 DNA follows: TGCAGTGCTAGGGGGCTAGCGGGAATCTACGAGCAGTACTTC. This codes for CSARGLAGIYEQYF.

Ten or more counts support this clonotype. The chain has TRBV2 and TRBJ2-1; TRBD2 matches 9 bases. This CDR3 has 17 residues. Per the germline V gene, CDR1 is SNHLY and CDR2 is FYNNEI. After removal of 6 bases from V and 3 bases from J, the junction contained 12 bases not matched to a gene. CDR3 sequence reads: CASSPLSGLALYNEQFF. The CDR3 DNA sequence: TGTGCCAGCAGCCCACTTAGCGGACTAGCGCTCTACAATGAGCAGTTCTTC.

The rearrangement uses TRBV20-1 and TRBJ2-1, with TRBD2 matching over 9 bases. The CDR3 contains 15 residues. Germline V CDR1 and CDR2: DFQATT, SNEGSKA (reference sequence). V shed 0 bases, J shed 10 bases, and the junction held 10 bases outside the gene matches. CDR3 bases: TGCAGTGCTAGAGATCGCGGGCTAGCGGGACGAGAGCAGTTCTTC. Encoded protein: CSARDRGLAGREQFF.

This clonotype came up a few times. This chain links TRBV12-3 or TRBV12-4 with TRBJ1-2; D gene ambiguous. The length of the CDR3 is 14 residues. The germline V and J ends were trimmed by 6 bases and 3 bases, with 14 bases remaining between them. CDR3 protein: CASSLGSFHYGYTF. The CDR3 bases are TGTGCCAGCAGCCTAGGCAGCTTCCACTATGGCTACACCTTC.

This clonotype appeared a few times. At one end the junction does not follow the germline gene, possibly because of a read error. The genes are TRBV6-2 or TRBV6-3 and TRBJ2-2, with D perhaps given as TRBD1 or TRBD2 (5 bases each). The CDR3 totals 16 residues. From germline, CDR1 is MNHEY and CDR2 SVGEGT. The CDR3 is CASSYELGTRTGEMFF. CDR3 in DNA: TGTGCCAGCAGTTACGAGTTGGGGACGAGGACCGGGGAGATGTTTTTT.

This CDR3 reads CASSARDTGEAFF. The CDR3 DNA sequence: TGCGCCAGCAGCGCAAGGGACACCGGAGAAGCTTTCTTT. J is TRBJ1-1 and V is TRBV5-1; D is perhaps TRBD1 (6 bases). CDR1 SGHRS and CDR2 YFSETQ come from the germline V gene. The germline V and J ends were trimmed by 4 bases and 8 bases, with 15 bases remaining between them. CDR3 size: 13 residues. Using reference TRBV5-1 and TRBJ1-1 for the parts outside the CDR3, the full variable domain is KAGVTQTPRYLIKTRGQQVTLSCSPISGHRSVSWYQQTPGQGLQFLFEYFSETQRNKGNFPGRFSGRQFSNSRSEMNVSTLELGDSALYLCASSARDTGEAFFGQGTRLTVV.

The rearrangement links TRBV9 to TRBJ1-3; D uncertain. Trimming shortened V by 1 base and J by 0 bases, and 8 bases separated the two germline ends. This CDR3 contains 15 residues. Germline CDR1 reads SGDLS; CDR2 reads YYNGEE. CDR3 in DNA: TGTGCCAGCAGCGTATTACCGAACTCTGGAAACACCATATATTTT. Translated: CASSVLPNSGNTIYF.

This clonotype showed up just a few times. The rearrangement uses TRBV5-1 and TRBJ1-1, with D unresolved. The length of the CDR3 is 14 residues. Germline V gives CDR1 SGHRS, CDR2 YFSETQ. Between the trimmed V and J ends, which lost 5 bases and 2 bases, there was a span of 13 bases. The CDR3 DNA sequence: TGCGCCAGCAGTAAAGAACAGTTCAACACTGAAGCTTTCTTT. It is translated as CASSKEQFNTEAFF.

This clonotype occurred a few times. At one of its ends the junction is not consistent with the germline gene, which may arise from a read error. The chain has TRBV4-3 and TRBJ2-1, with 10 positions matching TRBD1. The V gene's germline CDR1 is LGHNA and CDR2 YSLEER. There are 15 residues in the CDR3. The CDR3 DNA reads TGCGCCAGCAGCCTTACGGGACAGGGGACCACCACCGCGCTCTTC. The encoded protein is CASSLTGQGTTTALF.

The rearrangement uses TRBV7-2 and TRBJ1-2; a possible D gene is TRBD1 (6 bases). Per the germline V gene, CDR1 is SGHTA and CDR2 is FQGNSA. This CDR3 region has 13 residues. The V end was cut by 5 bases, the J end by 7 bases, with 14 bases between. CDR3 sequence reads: CASSPGRGFGYTF. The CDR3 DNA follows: TGTGCCAGCAGCCCCGGTAGGGGGTTTGGCTACACCTTC.

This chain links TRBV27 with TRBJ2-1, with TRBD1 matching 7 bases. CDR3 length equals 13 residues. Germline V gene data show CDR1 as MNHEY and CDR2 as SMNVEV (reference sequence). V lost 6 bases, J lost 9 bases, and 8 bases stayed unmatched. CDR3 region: CASRETGESEQFF. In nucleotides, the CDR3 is TGTGCCAGCAGGGAAACAGGGGAGAGTGAGCAGTTCTTC.